This TCR beta chain was observed in a study of blood T cell repertoires in COVID-19. At the level of the study: From T cells, B-cell-depleted T cells, or PBMCs came the material, which was cDNA or gDNA.

Some clones are missing from TCRdb's copy, which holds only in-frame ones; the method was immunoSEQ multiplex PCR. Here the sample spans about 270,000 clones, approximately 77% being singletons. In germline, CDR1 is SGHAT, CDR2 FQNNGV. The CDR3 spans 12 residues. Trimming shortened V by 1 base and J by 5 bases, and 3 bases separated the two germline ends. The J gene is TRBJ2-1, the V gene TRBV11-2; D call uncertain. The sequenced sample was peripheral blood. This receptor was identified in a woman aged 18-29 years with acute or convalescent COVID-19. The CDR3 region has the DNA TGTGCCAGCAGCTTAGCGGACAATGAGCAGTTCTTC. This sequence encodes CASSLADNEQFF.